These T cell receptor beta chains were read from a single sample in a study of T cell changes during pregnancy in multiple sclerosis. Here immunoSEQ multiplex PCR was the method, and the copy in TCRdb shows in-frame clones only, minus some. The sample records tens of thousands of clones, 94% being singletons. Here the sequenced sample was peripheral blood, taken in the third trimester of pregnancy. Source of these receptors: a female donor with multiple sclerosis, enrolled in a pregnancy study. Both conserved end residues are part of each CDR3. A D gene is named only where the DNA matches it firmly.

D | J | V | CDR3 | DNA
TRBD1 | TRBJ2-7 | TRBV5-1 | CASSWGTGGTSSEQYF | TGCGCCAGCAGCTGGGGGACAGGGGGAACTTCCTCCGAGCAGTACTTC
- | TRBJ2-3 | TRBV28 | CASIRSPRPATDTQYF | TGTGCCAGCATAAGGAGTCCCCGACCGGCCACAGATACGCAGTATTTT
- | TRBJ2-7 | TRBV18 | CASSHGSYRDNSYEQYF | TGTGCCAGCTCACACGGTAGCTACCGGGACAACTCCTACGAGCAGTACTTC
TRBD1 | TRBJ2-1 | TRBV29-1 | CSVEGYTGAYNEQFF | TGCAGCGTTGAAGGCTATACAGGGGCCTACAATGAGCAGTTCTTC
- | TRBJ1-3 | TRBV2 | CASSMAGVSSGNTIYF | TGTGCCAGCAGTATGGCAGGGGTGAGCTCTGGAAACACCATATATTTT
TRBD1 | TRBJ1-3 | TRBV4-3 | CASSQGTGSTSGNTIYF | TGCGCCAGCAGCCAGGGGACAGGGTCCACCTCTGGAAACACCATATATTTT
TRBD2 | TRBJ2-6 | TRBV25-1 | CASSRGGISGANVLTF | TGTGCCAGCAGTCGGGGGGGGATCTCTGGGGCCAACGTCCTGACTTTC
- | TRBJ2-7 | TRBV19 | CASSPGGGEQYF | TGTGCCAGTAGCCCAGGAGGAGGGGAGCAGTACTTC
TRBD1 | TRBJ2-1 | TRBV6-6 | CASSSDRVNEQFF | TGTGCCAGCAGCTCCGACAGGGTCAATGAGCAGTTCTTC
TRBD1 | TRBJ1-1 | TRBV19 | CASSIHGTAMNTEAFF | TGTGCCAGTAGTATCCATGGGACAGCGATGAACACTGAAGCTTTCTTT
TRBD2 | TRBJ2-1 | TRBV19 | CASSMDGLAYNEQFF | TGTGCCAGTAGTATGGACGGACTAGCGTACAATGAGCAGTTCTTC